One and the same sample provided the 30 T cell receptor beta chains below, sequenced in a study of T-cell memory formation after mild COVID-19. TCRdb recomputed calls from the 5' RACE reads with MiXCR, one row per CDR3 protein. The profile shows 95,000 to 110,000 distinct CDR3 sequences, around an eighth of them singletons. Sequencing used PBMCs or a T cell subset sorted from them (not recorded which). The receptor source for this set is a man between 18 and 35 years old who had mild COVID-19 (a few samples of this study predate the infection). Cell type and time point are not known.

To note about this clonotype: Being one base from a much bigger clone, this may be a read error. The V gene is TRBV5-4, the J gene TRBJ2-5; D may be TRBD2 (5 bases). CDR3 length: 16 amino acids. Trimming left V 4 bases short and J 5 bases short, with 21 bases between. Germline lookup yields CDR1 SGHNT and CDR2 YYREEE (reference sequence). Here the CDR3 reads CASSHYSRPREETQYF. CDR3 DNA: TGTGCCAGCAGCCACTACTCCCGACCTAGGGAGGAGACCCAGTACTTC.

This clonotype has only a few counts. DNA for the CDR3: TGCAGTGCTAGAGATGGCACATCCAGGGAGACCCAGTACTTC. Its protein product is CSARDGTSRETQYF. The chain uses TRBV20-1 and TRBJ2-5; D is uncertain. CDR1 and CDR2 (germline): DFQATT, SNEGSKA (reference sequence). Between the trimmed V and J ends, which lost 0 bases and 5 bases, there was a span of 13 bases. This CDR3 has 14 residues.

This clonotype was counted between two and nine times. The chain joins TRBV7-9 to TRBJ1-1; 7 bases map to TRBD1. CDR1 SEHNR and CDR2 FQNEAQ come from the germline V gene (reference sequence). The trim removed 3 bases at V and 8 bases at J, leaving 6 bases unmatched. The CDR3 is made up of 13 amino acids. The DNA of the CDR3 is TGTGCCAGCAGCTTTTTTGGGACAGACGAAGCTTTCTTT. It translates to CASSFFGTDEAFF.

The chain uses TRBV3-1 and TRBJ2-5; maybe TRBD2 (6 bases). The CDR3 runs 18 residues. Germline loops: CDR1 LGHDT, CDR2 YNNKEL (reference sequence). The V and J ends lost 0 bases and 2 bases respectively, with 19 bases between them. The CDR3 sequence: CASSQDFFGTSSQETQYF. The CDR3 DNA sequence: TGTGCCAGCAGCCAAGATTTTTTCGGGACTTCATCGCAAGAGACCCAGTACTTC.

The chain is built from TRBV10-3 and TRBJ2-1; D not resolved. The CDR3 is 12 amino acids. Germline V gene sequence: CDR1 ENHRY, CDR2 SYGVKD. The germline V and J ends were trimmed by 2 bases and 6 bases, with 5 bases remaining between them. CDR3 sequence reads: CAISEGVNEQFF. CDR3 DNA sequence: TGTGCCATCAGTGAGGGGGTCAATGAGCAGTTCTTC.

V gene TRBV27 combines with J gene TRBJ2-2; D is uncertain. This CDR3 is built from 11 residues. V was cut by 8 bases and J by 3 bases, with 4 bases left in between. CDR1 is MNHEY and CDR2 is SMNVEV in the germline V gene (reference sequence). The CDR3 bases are TGTGCCAGCCGCTACACCGGGGAGCTGTTTTTT. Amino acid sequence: CASRYTGELFF.

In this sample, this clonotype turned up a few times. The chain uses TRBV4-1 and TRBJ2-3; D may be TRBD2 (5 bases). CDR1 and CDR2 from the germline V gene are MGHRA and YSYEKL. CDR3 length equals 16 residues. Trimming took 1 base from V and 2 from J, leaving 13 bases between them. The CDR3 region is CASSQAVATYTDTQYF. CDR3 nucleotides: TGCGCCAGCAGCCAAGCCGTAGCGACGTACACAGATACGCAGTATTTT.

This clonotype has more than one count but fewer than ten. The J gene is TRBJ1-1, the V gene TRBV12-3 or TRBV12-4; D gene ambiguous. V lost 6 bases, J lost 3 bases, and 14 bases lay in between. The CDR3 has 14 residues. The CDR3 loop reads CASSLSYPHTEAFF. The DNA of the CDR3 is TGTGCCAGCAGCCTAAGTTACCCGCACACTGAAGCTTTCTTT.

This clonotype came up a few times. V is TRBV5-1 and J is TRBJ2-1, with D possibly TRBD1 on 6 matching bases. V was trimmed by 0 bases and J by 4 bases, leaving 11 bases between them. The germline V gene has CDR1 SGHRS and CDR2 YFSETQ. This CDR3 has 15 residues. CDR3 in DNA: TGCGCCAGCAGCTTGGAGTCTGGGACATACAATGAGCAGTTCTTC. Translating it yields CASSLESGTYNEQFF.

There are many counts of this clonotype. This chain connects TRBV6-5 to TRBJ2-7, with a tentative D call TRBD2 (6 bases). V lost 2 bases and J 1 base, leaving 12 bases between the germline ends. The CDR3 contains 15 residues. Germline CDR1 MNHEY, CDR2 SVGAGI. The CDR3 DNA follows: TGTGCCAGCAGTTACCTTTCTGGGGGGTCCTACGAGCAGTACTTC. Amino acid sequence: CASSYLSGGSYEQYF.

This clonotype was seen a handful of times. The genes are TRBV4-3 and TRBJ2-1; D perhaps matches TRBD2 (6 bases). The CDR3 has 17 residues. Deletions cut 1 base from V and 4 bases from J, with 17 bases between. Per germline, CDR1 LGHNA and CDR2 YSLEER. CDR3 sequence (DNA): TGCGCCAGCAGCCAAGCCCCCCTTGGCGGGGAATACAATGAGCAGTTCTTC. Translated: CASSQAPLGGEYNEQFF.

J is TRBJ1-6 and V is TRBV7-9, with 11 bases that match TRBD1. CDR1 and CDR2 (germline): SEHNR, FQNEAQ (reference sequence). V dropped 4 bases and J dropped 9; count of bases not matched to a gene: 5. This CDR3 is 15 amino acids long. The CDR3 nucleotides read TGTGCCAGCAGCTCCAGGACAGGGGGCACTTCACCCCTCCACTTT. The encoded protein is CASSSRTGGTSPLHF. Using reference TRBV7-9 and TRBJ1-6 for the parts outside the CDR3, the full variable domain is DTGVSQNPRHKITKRGQNVTFRCDPISEHNRLYWYRQTLGQGPEFLTYFQNEAQLEKSRLLSDRFSAERPKGSFSTLEIQRTEQGDSAMYLCASSSRTGGTSPLHFGNGTRLTVT.

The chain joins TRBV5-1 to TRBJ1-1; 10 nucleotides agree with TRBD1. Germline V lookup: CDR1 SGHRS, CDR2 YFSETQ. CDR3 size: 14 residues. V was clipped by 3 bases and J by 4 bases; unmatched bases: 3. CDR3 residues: CASSYGQGVTEAFF. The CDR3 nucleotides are TGCGCCAGCAGCTATGGACAGGGGGTCACTGAAGCTTTCTTT.

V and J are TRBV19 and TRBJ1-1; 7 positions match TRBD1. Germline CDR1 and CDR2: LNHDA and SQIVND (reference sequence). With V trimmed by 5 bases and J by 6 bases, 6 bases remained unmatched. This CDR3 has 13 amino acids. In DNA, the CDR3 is TGTGCCAGTAGTTACAGGGGAAGAGCTGAAGCTTTCTTT. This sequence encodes CASSYRGRAEAFF.

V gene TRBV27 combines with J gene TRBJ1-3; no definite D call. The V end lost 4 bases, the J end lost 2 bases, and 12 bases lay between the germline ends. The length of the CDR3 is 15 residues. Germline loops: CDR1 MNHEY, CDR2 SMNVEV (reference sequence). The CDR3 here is CASSSGSDAGNTIYF. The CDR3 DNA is TGTGCCAGCAGTTCGGGGTCAGATGCTGGAAACACCATATATTTT.

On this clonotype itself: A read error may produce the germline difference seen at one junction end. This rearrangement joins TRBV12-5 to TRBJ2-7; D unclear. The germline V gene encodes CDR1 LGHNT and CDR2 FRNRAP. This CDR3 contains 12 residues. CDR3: CASGLVYMEQYF. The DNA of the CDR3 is TGTGCTAGTGGATTGGTATACATGGAGCAGTACTTC. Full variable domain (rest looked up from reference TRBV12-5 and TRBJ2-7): DARVTQTPRHKVTEMGQEVTMRCQPILGHNTVFWYRQTMMQGLELLAYFRNRAPLDDSGMPKDRFSAEMPDATLATLKIQPSEPRDSAVYFCASGLVYMEQYFGPGTRLTVT.

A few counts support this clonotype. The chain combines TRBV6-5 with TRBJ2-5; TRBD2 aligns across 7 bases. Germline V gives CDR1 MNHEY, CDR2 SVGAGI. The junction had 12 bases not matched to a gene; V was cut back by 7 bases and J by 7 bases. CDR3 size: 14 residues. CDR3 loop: CASTTGLPRGTQYF. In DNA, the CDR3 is TGTGCCAGCACCACGGGACTACCAAGAGGGACCCAGTACTTC.

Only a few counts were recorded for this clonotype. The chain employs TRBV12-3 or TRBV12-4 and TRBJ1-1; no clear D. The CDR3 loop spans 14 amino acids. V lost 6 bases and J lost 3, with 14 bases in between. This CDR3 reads CASSSFRSDTEAFF. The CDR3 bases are TGTGCCAGCAGCAGCTTCCGTAGTGACACTGAAGCTTTCTTT.

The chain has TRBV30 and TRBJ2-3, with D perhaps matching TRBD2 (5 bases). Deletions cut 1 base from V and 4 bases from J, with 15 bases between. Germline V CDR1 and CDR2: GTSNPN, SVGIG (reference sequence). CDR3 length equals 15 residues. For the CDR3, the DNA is TGTGCCTGGAGTGAGGGAGCCTCTAGTCCAGATACGCAGTATTTT. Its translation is CAWSEGASSPDTQYF.

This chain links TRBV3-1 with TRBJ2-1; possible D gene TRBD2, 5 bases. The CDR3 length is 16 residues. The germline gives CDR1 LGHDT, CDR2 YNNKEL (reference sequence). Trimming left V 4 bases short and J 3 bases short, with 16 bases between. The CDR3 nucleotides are TGTGCCAGCAGCCTCCCGGTGGGAGAGGGCTACAATGAGCAGTTCTTC. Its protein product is CASSLPVGEGYNEQFF.

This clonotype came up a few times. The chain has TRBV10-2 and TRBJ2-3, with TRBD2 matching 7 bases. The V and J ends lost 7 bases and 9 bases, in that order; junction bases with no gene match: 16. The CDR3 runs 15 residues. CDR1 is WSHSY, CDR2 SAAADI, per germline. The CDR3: CASIPGGGPRGTQYF. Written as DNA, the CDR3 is TGCGCCAGCATCCCTGGCGGGGGTCCGAGAGGGACGCAGTATTTT.

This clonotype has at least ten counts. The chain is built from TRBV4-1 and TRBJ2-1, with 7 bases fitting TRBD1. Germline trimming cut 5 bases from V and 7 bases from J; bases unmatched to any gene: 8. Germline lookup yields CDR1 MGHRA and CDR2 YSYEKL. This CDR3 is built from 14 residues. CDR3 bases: TGCGCCAGCAGCAGGGACAGTACCGGGAATGAGCAGTTCTTC. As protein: CASSRDSTGNEQFF.

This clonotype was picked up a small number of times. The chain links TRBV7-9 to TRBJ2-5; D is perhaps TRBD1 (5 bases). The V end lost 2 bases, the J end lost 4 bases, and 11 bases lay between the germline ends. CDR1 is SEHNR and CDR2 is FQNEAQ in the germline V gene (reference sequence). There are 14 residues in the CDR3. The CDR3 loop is CASSLNRPRETQYF. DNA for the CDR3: TGTGCCAGCAGCTTAAACAGGCCACGAGAGACCCAGTACTTC.

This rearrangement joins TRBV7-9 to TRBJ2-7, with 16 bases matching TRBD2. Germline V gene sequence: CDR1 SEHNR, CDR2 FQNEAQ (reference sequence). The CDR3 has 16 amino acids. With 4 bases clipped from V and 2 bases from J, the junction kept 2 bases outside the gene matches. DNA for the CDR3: TGTGCCAGCAGCTCGGGACTAGCGGGGGGGACCTACGAGCAGTACTTC. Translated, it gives CASSSGLAGGTYEQYF.

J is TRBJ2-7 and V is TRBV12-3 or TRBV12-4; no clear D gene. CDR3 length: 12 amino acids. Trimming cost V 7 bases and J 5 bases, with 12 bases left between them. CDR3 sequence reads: CASNPGSHEQYF. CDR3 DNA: TGTGCCAGCAATCCCGGGTCCCACGAGCAGTACTTC.

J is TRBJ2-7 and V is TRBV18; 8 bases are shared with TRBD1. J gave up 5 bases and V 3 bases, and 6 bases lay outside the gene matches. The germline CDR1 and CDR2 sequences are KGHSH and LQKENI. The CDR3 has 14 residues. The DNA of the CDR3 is TGTGCCAGCTCACCCGATACGGGACAGGACGAGCAGTACGTC. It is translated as CASSPDTGQDEQYV.

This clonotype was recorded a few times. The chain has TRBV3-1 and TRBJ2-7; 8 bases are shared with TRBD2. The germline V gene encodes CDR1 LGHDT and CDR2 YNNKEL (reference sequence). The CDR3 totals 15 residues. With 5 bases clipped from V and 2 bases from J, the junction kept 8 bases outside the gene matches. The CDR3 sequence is CASSTSGGPPYEQYV. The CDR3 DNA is TGTGCCAGCAGCACGAGCGGGGGCCCACCCTACGAGCAGTACGTC.

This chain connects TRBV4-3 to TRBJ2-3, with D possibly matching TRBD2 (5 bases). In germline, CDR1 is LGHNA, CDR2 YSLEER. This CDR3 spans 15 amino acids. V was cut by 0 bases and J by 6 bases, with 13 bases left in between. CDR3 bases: TGCGCCAGCAGCCAAGATTCGAATAGCGCCGATACGCAGTATTTT. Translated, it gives CASSQDSNSADTQYF.

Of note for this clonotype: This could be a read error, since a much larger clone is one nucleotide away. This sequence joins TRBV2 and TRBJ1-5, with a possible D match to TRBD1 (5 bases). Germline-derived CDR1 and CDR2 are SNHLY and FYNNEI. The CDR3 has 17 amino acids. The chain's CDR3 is CASGTAAVTTSNQPQNF. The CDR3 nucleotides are TGTGCCAGCGGGACGGCTGCCGTCACAACTAGCAATCAGCCCCAGAATTTT.

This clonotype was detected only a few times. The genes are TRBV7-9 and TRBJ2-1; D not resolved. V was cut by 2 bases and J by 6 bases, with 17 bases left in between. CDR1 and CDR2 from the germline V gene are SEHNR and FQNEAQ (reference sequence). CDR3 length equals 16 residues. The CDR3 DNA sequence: TGTGCCAGCAGCTTATCCGCTTACCACTCGGGCAATGAGCAGTTCTTC. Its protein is CASSLSAYHSGNEQFF.